This TCR beta chain was sequenced in a study of shared clonotypes between healthy human individuals. Study-wide background: The study enrolled a couple of women and three men aged 18 to 49.

Naive CD8 cells lacked CD45RO and underwent positive selection for CCR7, leaving out terminally differentiated effector memory CD45RA+ cells. Replicate PCRs for sorted subsets used approximately 190 ng DNA; this equaled about 30,000 T cell genomes. Generated by immunoSEQ multiplex PCR, the TCRdb table keeps only in-frame clones and is missing some. In the table there are millions of clones, approximately 94% of which are singletons. The germline V gene encodes CDR1 SGHTA and CDR2 FQGNSA. The V gene lost 1 base and the J gene lost 8 bases, with 17 bases spanning the gap. The CDR3 length is 15 residues.

This receptor was obtained from a man between 18 and 29 years old in good health. The J gene is TRBJ1-2, the V gene TRBV7-2, with TRBD1 as a possible D gene (5 bases). Sequencing was carried out using naive CD8+ T cells sorted from blood. As DNA, the CDR3 is TGTGCCAGCAGCTTAGTTCCGACCGGATGGGACGGCTACACCTTC. Its protein is CASSLVPTGWDGYTF.